The rows below give T cell receptor beta chains drawn from one sample of a study of shared clonotypes between healthy human individuals. Assay: immunoSEQ multiplex PCR; the TCRdb copy retains only in-frame clones and omits some. The sample consists of around 1,100,000 clones, 70% to 85% of them appearing once. The material sequenced was memory CD4+ T cells from PBMCs. The origin of the receptors is a man aged 18 to 29 in good health. Some clones in this sample may be carry-over from other donors' samples. The CDR3 runs from the conserved cysteine through the conserved F or W. A D gene is named only where the DNA matches it firmly. For some rows the clone size is stated as once, few or many, or as a class when expanded; others skip it.

V	length	D	size	J	CDR3	DNA
TRBV11-2	15	.	.	TRBJ2-5	CASSSMDALKETQYF	TGTGCCAGCAGCTCGATGGACGCGCTAAAAGAGACCCAGTACTTC
TRBV7-8	17	TRBD2	.	TRBJ2-1	CASSRETLAGVYNEQFF	TGTGCCAGCAGCCGGGAGACACTAGCGGGAGTGTACAATGAGCAGTTCTTC
TRBV30	15	TRBD1	.	TRBJ1-4	CAWSGQGSANEKLFF	TGTGCCTGGAGTGGACAGGGTTCAGCTAATGAAAAACTGTTTTTT
TRBV28	13	.	.	TRBJ1-4	CASSSDKREKLFF	TGTGCCAGCAGTTCGGACAAGCGGGAAAAACTGTTTTTT
TRBV9	15	.	.	TRBJ2-3	CASSVDTGGTDTQYF	TGTGCCAGCAGCGTAGATACGGGAGGCACAGATACGCAGTATTTT
TRBV5-1	16	TRBD2	.	TRBJ2-1	CASSLQEGLAYNEQFF	TGCGCCAGCAGCTTGCAAGAGGGACTAGCCTACAATGAGCAGTTCTTC
TRBV28	16	TRBD1	.	TRBJ2-7	CASSLPTTGGIYEQYF	TGTGCCAGCAGTCTCCCGACGACAGGGGGAATCTACGAGCAGTACTTC
TRBV6-5	15	TRBD2	.	TRBJ2-5	CASSSTSGRWETQYF	TGTGCCAGCAGCTCTACTAGCGGGAGGTGGGAGACCCAGTACTTC
TRBV15	15	.	.	TRBJ2-7	CATSRDQAAGYEQYF	TGTGCCACCAGCAGAGATCAGGCCGCGGGCTACGAGCAGTACTTC
TRBV28	16	TRBD2	.	TRBJ2-1	CASSLRSGSSYNEQFF	TGTGCCAGCAGTTTACGAAGCGGGAGTTCCTACAATGAGCAGTTCTTC
TRBV14	16	.	.	TRBJ2-2	CASSTLMSTDTGELFF	TGTGCCAGCAGCACCCTTATGAGCACAGACACCGGGGAGCTGTTTTTT
TRBV19	11	.	.	TRBJ2-7	CASSFGTGQYF	TGTGCCAGTAGTTTCGGGACGGGGCAGTACTTC
TRBV27	13	TRBD2	few	TRBJ2-1	CASSSLSGVGQFF	TGTGCCAGCAGTTCTCTGAGCGGGGTAGGGCAGTTCTTC
TRBV11-2	15	.	.	TRBJ2-7	CASSFLSTSSYEQYF	TGTGCCAGCAGCTTTCTTTCTACCAGCTCCTACGAGCAGTACTTC
TRBV2	15	.	once	TRBJ2-3	CASIPFSGRTDTQYF	TGTGCCAGCATCCCCTTTAGCGGACGCACAGATACGCAGTATTTT
TRBV28	18	TRBD2	.	TRBJ2-1	CASSFLAGGGGSYNEQFF	TGTGCCAGCAGTTTCCTAGCGGGAGGAGGAGGGTCCTACAATGAGCAGTTCTTC
TRBV15	16	.	.	TRBJ2-5	CATSRAGGKRQETQYF	TGTGCCACCAGCAGAGCTGGCGGAAAGCGGCAAGAGACCCAGTACTTC
TRBV28	16	TRBD1	.	TRBJ1-3	CASSFDRGGSGNTIYF	TGTGCCAGCAGTTTCGACAGGGGAGGTTCTGGAAACACCATATATTTT
TRBV28	11	.	.	TRBJ2-2	CASRITGELFF	TGTGCCAGCAGGATCACCGGGGAGCTGTTTTTT
TRBV11-3	12	.	.	TRBJ2-2	CASSPSSGELFF	TGTGCCAGCAGCCCTAGTTCCGGGGAGCTGTTTTTT
TRBV10-3	16	TRBD2	.	TRBJ2-3	CAISDSRGGRTDTQYF	TGTGCCATCAGTGATTCTCGGGGGGGTCGCACAGATACGCAGTATTTT
TRBV7-9	13	.	.	TRBJ1-1	CASSSPQNTEAFF	TGTGCCAGCAGTTCCCCTCAGAACACTGAAGCTTTCTTT
TRBV4-3	15	.	.	TRBJ2-2	CASSHVRRGTGELFF	TGCGCCAGCAGCCACGTTAGGCGTGGCACCGGGGAGCTGTTTTTT
TRBV5-1	15	TRBD2	once	TRBJ2-2	CASRLAGGGAGELFF	TGCGCCAGTAGACTAGCGGGAGGTGGTGCCGGGGAGCTGTTTTTT
TRBV18	16	.	.	TRBJ2-2	CASSPPRASGSGELFF	TGTGCCAGCTCACCACCGAGGGCTAGTGGTAGCGGGGAGCTGTTTTTT
TRBV7-9	15	.	.	TRBJ2-3	CASSSKTVGTDTQYF	TGTGCCAGCAGCTCCAAGACGGTGGGCACAGATACGCAGTATTTT